This entry features one T cell receptor (beta chain) sequence. What it binds is unknown. This record comes from a study of regulatory T cells in long-lasting Graves disease. V was pared by 7 bases and J by 2 bases, with 9 bases between. There are 13 residues in the CDR3. Germline values: CDR1 MNHNS, CDR2 SASEGT. Study results and caveats: Persistent patients had a count of shared public clonotypes (roughly 2,500) that exceeded that of new patients (approximately 1,000). Limited samples may have lowered accuracy. TCR diversity was lower in persistent than newly diagnosed Graves' disease.

The time point: persistent/refractory GD, antithyroid drugs over 5 years with positive TRAb. Generation of the TCR library employed RNA extracted from PBMCs. EDTA tubes held approximately 10 milliliters of peripheral blood from each patient. Arm-PCR of CDR3 regions and iRepertoire HTBI primers were the basis on which TCR beta libraries were built. TCRdb re-called the multiplex PCR reads through MiXCR, storing one row per CDR3 protein. Here the sample spans a few hundred thousand distinct CDR3 sequences, 23% being singletons. The J gene is TRBJ1-3, the V gene TRBV6-1; D is undetermined. The material sequenced was peripheral blood mononuclear cells (PBMCs), taken when the disease was refractory, from a patient treated with antithyroid drugs. This TCR was sampled from a middle-aged woman with Graves disease. CDR3: CASTSPTGNTIYF. The CDR3 nucleotides read TGTGCCAGCACCTCACCTACTGGAAACACCATATATTTT.